This T cell receptor (beta chain) was found in a study of cytomegalovirus exposure and HLA in healthy donors. Overall study context: From HLA-typed donors, an early data release held tens of millions of unique TCRs.

The PCR made use of 60 Vbeta and 13 Jbeta primers. Some clones are missing from TCRdb's copy, which holds only in-frame ones; the method was immunoSEQ multiplex PCR. The sample has 55,000 to 70,000 clones, 75% to 80% seen once. The table lists this clone with a few counts. Germline V gene lookup returns CDR1 SGHRS and CDR2 YFSETQ. V lost 1 base to trimming and J lost 5 bases, with 13 bases between them. This CDR3 region has 15 residues. The origin of this receptor is a man aged 18 to 29 in good health and CMV-seropositive. The sample taken for sequencing was PBMCs. The chain employs TRBV5-1 and TRBJ1-5; maybe TRBD1 (6 bases). CDR3 coding DNA: TGCGCCAGCAGCTTGAGGGGGGGGGAACATCAGCCCCAGCATTTT. This translates into CASSLRGGEHQPQHF.